This TCR beta chain was retrieved from a study of blood T cell repertoires in COVID-19. About the study: Sites across the United States, Italy and Spain contributed samples from acute and convalescent COVID-19. T cells, B-cell-depleted T cells, or PBMCs supplied cDNA or gDNA.

Source study methods: From reference gene primer amplification, estimates of nucleated cell counts were derived. Repertoires were generated with immunoSEQ multiplex PCR, while TCRdb's copy carries only in-frame clones and drops some. The V and J calls and the clone size are those of that table, but D and trimming were determined from the DNA. The profile shows approximately 200,000 clones, 70% to 80% of them singletons. Germline V lookup: CDR1 MNHEY, CDR2 SMNVEV (reference sequence). The CDR3 length is 15 residues. With 5 bases clipped from V and 9 bases from J, the junction kept 10 bases outside the gene matches.

The chain recombines TRBV27 with TRBJ1-6; 7 nucleotides match TRBD1. The source is a woman aged 45-60 years with acute or convalescent COVID-19. The sample taken for sequencing was peripheral blood. CDR3 in amino acids: CASSPDRNDASPLHF. The CDR3 coding sequence is TGTGCCAGCAGTCCGGACAGGAACGACGCTTCACCCCTCCACTTT.